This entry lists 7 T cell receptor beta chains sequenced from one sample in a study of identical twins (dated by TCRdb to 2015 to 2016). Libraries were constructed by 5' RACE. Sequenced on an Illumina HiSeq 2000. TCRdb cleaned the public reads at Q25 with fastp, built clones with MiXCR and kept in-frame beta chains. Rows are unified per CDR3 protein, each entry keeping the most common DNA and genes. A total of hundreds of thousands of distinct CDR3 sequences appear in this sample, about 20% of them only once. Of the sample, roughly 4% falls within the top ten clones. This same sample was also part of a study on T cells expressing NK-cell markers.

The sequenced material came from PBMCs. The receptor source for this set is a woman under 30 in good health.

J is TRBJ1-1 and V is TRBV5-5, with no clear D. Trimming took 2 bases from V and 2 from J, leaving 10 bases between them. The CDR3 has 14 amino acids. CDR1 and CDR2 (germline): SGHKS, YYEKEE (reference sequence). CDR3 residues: CASSFATTNTEAFF. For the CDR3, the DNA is TGTGCCAGCAGCTTTGCTACAACTAACACTGAAGCTTTCTTT.

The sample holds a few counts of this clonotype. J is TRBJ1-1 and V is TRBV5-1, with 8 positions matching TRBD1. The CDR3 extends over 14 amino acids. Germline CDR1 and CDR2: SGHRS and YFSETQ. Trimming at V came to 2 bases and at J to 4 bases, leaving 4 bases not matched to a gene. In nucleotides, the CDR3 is TGCGCCAGCAGCTTTTCAGGGGGCGCCACTGAAGCTTTCTTT. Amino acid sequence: CASSFSGGATEAFF.

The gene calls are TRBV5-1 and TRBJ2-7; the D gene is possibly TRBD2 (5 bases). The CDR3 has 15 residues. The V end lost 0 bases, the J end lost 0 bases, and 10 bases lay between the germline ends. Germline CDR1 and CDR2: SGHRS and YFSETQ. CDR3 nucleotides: TGCGCCAGCAGCTTGGCCGGACTGGACTCCTACGAGCAGTACTTC. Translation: CASSLAGLDSYEQYF. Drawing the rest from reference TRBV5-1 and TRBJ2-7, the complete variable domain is KAGVTQTPRYLIKTRGQQVTLSCSPISGHRSVSWYQQTPGQGLQFLFEYFSETQRNKGNFPGRFSGRQFSNSRSEMNVSTLELGDSALYLCASSLAGLDSYEQYFGPGTRLTVT.

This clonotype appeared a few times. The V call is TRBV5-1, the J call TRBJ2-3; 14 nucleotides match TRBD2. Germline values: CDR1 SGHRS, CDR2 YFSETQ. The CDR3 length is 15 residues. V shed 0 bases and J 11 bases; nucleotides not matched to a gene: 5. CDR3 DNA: TGCGCCAGCAGCTTGGAAGGGACTAGCGGGAGAATGCAGTATTTT. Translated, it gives CASSLEGTSGRMQYF.

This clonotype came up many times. Here the CDR3 reads CSVGTGNNEQFF. The DNA for the CDR3 is TGCAGCGTTGGGACAGGGAACAATGAGCAGTTCTTC. The rearrangement joins TRBV29-1 to TRBJ2-1, with 8 nucleotides matching TRBD1. The V gene end was trimmed by 4 bases and the J gene end by 5 bases; junction bases not matched to a gene: 1. Germline CDR1 and CDR2: SQVTM and ANQGSEA. The CDR3 loop spans 12 amino acids.

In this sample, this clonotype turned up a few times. DNA for the CDR3: TGTGCCAGCAGTTGGGACAGGGGAGTTCAGCCCCAGCATTTT. Its translation: CASSWDRGVQPQHF. The rearrangement joins TRBV7-2 to TRBJ1-5, with 10 positions matching TRBD1. Germline-derived CDR1 and CDR2 are SGHTA and FQGNSA. This CDR3 is 14 amino acids long. The V segment lost 6 bases and the J segment 6 bases; nucleotides outside the gene matches: 5. The complete variable domain, with remaining parts taken from reference TRBV7-2 and TRBJ1-5, reads GAGVSQSPSNKVTEKGKDVELRCDPISGHTALYWYRQSLGQGLEFLIYFQGNSAPDKSGLPSDRFSAERTGGSVSTLTIQRTQQEDSAVYLCASSWDRGVQPQHFGDGTRLSIL.

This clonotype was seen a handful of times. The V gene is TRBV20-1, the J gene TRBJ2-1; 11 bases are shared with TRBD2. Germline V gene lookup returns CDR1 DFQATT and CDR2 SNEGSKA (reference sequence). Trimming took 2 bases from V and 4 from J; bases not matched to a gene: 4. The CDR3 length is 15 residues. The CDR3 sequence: CSARSSGRRYNEQFF. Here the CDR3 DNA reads TGCAGTGCTAGATCTAGCGGGAGGCGGTACAATGAGCAGTTCTTC.